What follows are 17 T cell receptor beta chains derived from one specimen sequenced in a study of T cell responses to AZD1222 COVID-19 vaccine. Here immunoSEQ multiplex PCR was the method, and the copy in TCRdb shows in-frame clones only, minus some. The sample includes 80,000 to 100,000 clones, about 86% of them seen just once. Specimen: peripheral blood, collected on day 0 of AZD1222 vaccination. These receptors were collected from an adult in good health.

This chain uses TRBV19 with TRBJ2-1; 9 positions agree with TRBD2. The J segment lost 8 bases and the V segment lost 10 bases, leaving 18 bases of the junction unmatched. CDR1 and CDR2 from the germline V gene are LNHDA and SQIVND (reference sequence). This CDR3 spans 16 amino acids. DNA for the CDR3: TGTGCCACAAAGGTTAGCGGGAGATACCTACAAGATGAGCAGTTCTTC. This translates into CATKVSGRYLQDEQFF.

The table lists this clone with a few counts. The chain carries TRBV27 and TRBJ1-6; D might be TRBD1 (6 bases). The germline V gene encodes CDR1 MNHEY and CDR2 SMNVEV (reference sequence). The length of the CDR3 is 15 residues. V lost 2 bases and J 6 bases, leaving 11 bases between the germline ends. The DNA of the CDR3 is TGTGCCAGCAGTTTAGCCGGACAGATTAATTCACCCCTCCACTTT. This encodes CASSLAGQINSPLHF.

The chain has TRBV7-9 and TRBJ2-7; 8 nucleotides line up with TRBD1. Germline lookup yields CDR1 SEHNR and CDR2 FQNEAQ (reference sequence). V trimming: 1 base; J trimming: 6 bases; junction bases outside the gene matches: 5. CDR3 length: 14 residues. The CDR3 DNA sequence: TGTGCCAGCAGCTTAGAGGGACAGGCTGTCGAGCAGTACTTC. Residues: CASSLEGQAVEQYF. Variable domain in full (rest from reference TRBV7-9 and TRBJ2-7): DTGVSQNPRHKITKRGQNVTFRCDPISEHNRLYWYRQTLGQGPEFLTYFQNEAQLEKSRLLSDRFSAERPKGSFSTLEIQRTEQGDSAMYLCASSLEGQAVEQYFGPGTRLTVT.

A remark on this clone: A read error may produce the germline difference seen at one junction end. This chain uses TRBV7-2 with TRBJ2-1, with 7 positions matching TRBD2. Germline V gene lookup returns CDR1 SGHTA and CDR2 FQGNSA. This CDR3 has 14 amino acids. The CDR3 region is CASSLAVRNNEQFF. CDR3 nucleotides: TGTGCCAGCAGCCTAGCGGTTAGGAACAATGAGCAGTTCTTC. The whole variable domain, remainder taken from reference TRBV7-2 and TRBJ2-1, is GAGVSQSPSNKVTEKGKDVELRCDPISGHTALYWYRQSLGQGLEFLIYFQGNSAPDKSGLPSDRFSAERTGGSVSTLTIQRTQQEDSAVYLCASSLAVRNNEQFFGPGTRLTVL.

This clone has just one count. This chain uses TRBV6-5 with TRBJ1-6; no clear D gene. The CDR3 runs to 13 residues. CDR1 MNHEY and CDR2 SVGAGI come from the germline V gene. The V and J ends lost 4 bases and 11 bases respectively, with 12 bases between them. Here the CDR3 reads CASSFPGGTPLHF. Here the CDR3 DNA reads TGTGCCAGCAGTTTCCCCGGTGGTACACCCCTCCACTTT.

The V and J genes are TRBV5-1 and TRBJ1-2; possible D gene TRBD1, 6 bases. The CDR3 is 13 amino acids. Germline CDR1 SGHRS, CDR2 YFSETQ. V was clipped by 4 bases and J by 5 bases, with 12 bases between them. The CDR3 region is CASSDGTPYGYTF. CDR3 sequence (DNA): TGCGCCAGCAGCGACGGGACACCATATGGCTACACCTTC.

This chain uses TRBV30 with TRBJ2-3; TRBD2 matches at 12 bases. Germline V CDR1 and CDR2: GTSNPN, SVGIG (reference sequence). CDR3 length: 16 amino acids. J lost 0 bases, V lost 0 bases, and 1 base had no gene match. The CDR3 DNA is TGTGCCTGGAGTGTAGGACTAGCGGGGAGCACAGATACGCAGTATTTT. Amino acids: CAWSVGLAGSTDTQYF.

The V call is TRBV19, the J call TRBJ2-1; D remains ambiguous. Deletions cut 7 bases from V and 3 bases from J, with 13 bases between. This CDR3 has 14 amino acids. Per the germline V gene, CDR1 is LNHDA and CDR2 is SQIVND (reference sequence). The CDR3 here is CASNSETFYNEQFF. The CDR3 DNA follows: TGTGCCAGTAACAGCGAGACATTCTACAATGAGCAGTTCTTC.

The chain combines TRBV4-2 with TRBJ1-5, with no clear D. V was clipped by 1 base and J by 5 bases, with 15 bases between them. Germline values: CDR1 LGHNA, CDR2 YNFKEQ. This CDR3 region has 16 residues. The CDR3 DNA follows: TGTGCCAGCAGCCAAGGAGGCAGTCCGTGGGATCAGCCCCAGCATTTT. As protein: CASSQGGSPWDQPQHF.

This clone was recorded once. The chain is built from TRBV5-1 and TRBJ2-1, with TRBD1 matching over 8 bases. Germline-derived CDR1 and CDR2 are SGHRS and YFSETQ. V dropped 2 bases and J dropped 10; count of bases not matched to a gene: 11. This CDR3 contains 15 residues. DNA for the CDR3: TGCGCCAGCAGCTTCCAGGGGGCAGGTGGAGAAGAGCAGTTCTTC. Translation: CASSFQGAGGEEQFF. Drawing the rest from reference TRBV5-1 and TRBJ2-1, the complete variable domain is KAGVTQTPRYLIKTRGQQVTLSCSPISGHRSVSWYQQTPGQGLQFLFEYFSETQRNKGNFPGRFSGRQFSNSRSEMNVSTLELGDSALYLCASSFQGAGGEEQFFGPGTRLTVL.

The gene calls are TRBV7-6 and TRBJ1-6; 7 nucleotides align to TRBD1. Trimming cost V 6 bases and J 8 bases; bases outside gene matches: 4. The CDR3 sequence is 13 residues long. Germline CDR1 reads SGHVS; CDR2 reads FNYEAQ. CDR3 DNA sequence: TGTGCCAGCAGGCGTCAGGGGGATTCACCCCTCCACTTT. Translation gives CASRRQGDSPLHF. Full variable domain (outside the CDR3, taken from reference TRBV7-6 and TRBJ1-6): GAGVSQSPRYKVTKRGQDVALRCDPISGHVSLYWYRQALGQGPEFLTYFNYEAQQDKSGLPNDRFSAERPEGSISTLTIQRTEQRDSAMYRCASRRQGDSPLHFGNGTRLTVT.

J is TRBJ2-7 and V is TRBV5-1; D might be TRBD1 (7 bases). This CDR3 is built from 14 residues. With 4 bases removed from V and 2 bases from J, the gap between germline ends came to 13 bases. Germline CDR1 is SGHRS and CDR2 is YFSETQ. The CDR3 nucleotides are TGCGCCAGCAGCCGGGGGACAGCCGCCTACGAGCAGTACTTC. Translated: CASSRGTAAYEQYF.

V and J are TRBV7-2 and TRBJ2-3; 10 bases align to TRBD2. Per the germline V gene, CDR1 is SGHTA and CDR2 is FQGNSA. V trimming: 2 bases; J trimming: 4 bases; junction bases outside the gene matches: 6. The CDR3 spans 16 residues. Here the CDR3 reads CASSLQSGRGADTQYF. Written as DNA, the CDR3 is TGTGCCAGCAGCTTACAGAGCGGGAGGGGGGCAGATACGCAGTATTTT.

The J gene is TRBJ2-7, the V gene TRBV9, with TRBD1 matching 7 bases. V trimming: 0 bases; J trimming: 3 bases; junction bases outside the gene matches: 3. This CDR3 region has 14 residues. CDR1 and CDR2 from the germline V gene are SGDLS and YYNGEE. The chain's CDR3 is CASSVGPGGYEQYF. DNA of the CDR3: TGTGCCAGCAGCGTAGGCCCAGGGGGCTACGAGCAGTACTTC.

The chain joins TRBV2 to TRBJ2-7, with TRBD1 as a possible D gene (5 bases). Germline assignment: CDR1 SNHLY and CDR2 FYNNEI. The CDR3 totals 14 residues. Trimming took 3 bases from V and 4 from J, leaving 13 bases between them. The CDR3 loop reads CASSEQGQYYEQYF. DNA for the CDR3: TGTGCCAGCAGTGAGCAGGGCCAATATTACGAGCAGTACTTC.

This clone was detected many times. CDR3 nucleotides: TGTGCCAGCAGCCAAGATCCGATGGGCAGGGCTGAAGCTTTCTTT. Translating it yields CASSQDPMGRAEAFF. V and J are TRBV14 and TRBJ1-1; D is possibly TRBD1 (5 bases). This CDR3 has 15 amino acids. Trimming shortened V by 0 bases and J by 6 bases, and 14 bases separated the two germline ends. Germline V CDR1 and CDR2: SGHDN, FVKESK.

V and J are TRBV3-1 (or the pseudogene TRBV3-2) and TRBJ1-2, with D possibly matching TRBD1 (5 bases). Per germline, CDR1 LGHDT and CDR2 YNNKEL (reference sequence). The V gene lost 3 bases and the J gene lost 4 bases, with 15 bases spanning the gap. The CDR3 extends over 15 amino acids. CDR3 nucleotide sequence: TGTGCCAGCAGCCAGGGTCCGGGGCCAGGCTATGGCTACACCTTC. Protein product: CASSQGPGPGYGYTF.